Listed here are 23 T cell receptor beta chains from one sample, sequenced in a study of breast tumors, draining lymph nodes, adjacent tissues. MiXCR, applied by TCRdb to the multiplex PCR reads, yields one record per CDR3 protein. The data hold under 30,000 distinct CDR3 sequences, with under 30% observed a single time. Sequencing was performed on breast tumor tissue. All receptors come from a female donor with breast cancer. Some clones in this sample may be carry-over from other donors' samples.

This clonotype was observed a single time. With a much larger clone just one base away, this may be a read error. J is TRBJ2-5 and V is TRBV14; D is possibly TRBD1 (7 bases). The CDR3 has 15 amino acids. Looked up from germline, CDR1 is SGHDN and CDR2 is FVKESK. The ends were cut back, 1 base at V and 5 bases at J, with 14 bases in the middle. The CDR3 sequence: CASSQVRGAHETQYF. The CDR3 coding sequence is TGTGCCAGCAGCCAAGTCAGGGGGGCGCATGAGACCCAGTACTTC.

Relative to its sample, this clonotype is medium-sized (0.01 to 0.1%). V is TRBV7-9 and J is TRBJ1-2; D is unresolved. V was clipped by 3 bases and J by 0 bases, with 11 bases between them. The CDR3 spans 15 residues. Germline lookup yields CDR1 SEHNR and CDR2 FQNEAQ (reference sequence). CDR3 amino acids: CASSLTGGANYGYTF. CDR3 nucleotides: TGTGCCAGCAGCTTGACGGGAGGAGCTAACTATGGCTACACCTTC.

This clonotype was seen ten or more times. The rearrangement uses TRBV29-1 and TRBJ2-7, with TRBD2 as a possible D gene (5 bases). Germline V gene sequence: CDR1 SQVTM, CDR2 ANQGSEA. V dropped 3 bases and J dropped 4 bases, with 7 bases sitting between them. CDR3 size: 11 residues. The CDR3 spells CSVDSGYEQYF. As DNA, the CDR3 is TGCAGCGTTGACTCGGGATACGAGCAGTACTTC.

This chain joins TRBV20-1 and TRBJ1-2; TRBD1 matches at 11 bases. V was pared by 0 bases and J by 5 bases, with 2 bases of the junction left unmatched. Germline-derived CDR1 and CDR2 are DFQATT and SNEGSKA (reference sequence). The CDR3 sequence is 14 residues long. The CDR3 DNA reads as TGCAGTGCTAGAGATCGGGACAGGGGGTATGGCTACACCTTC. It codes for CSARDRDRGYGYTF.

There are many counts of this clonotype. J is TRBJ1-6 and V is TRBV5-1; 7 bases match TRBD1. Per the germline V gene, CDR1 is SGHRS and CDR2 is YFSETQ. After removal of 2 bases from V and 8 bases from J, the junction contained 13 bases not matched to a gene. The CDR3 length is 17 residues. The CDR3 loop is CASSFKTGHDFYSPLHF. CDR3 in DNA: TGCGCCAGCAGCTTCAAGACAGGGCACGATTTTTATTCACCCCTCCACTTT.

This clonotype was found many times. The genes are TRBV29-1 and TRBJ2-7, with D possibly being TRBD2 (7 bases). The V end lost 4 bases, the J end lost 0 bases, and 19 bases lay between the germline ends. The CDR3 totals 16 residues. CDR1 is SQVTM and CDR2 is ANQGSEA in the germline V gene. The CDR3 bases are TGCAGCGTTGGAGGGGGGGGCTCCGGGGGCTCCTACGAGCAGTACTTC. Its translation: CSVGGGGSGGSYEQYF.

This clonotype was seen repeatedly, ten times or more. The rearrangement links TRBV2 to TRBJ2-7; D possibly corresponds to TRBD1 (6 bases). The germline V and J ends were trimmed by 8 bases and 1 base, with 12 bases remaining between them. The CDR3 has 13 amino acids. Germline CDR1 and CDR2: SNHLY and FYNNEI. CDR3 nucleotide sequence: TGTGCCAGCGCAGGGACAAATTCCTACGAGCAGTACTTC. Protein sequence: CASAGTNSYEQYF.

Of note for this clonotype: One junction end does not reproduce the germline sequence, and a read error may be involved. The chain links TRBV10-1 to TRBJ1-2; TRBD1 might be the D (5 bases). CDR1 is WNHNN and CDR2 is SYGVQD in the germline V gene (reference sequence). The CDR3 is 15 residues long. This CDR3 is CASSESPDGANGCTF. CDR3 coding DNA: TGCGCCAGCAGTGAGAGCCCCGACGGGGCCAATGGCTGCACCTTC.

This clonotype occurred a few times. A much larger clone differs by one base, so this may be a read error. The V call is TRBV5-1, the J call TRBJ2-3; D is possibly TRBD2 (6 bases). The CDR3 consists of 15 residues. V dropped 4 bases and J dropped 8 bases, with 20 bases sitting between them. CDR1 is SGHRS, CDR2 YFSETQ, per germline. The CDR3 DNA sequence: TGCGCCAGCAGCCCCGGAGGGCGACCCACGGGTACGCAGTATTTT. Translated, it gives CASSPGGRPTGTQYF.

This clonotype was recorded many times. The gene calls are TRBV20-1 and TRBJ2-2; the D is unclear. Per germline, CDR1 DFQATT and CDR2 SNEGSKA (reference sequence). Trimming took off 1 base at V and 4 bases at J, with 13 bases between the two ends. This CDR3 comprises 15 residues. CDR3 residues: CSARVYGQVTGELFF. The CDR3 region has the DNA TGCAGTGCTAGAGTATACGGGCAGGTCACCGGGGAGCTGTTTTTT.

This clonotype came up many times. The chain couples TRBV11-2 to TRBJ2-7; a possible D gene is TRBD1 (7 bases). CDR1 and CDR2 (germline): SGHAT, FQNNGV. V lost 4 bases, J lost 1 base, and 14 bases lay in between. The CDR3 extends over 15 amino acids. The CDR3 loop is CASSSLAGQSYEQYF. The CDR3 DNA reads TGTGCCAGCAGCTCGCTCGCGGGACAGTCCTACGAGCAGTACTTC.

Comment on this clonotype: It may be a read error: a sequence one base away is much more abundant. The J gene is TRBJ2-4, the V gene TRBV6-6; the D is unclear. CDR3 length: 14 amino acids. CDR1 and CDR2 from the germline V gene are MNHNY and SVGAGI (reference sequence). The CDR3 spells CASRLNKNQNIQHF. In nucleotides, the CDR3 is TGTGCCAGCAGATTAAATAAAAACCAAAACATTCAGCACTTC.

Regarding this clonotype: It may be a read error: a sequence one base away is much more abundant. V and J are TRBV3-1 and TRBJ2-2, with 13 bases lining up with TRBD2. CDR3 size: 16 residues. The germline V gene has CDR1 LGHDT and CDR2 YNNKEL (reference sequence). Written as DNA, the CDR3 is TGTGCCAGCAGCCGGACTAGCGGGAGTGGGACCGGGGGGCTGTTTTTT. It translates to CASSRTSGSGTGGLFF.

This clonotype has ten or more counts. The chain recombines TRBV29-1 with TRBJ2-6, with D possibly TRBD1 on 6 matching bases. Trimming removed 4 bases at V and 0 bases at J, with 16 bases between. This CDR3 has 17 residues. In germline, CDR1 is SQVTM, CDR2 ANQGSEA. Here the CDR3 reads CSVVPDSGSSGANVLTF. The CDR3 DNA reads TGCAGCGTTGTCCCGGACAGTGGCAGCTCTGGGGCCAACGTCCTGACTTTC.

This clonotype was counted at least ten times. The CDR3: CASRAGGSEQYF. CDR3 sequence (DNA): TGTGCCAGCAGGGCAGGGGGCAGTGAGCAGTACTTC. The chain uses TRBV28 and TRBJ2-7; 8 bases align to TRBD1. J was trimmed by 7 bases and V by 6 bases; bases with no gene match: 5. Per the germline V gene, CDR1 is MDHEN and CDR2 is SYDVKM. This CDR3 is built from 12 residues.

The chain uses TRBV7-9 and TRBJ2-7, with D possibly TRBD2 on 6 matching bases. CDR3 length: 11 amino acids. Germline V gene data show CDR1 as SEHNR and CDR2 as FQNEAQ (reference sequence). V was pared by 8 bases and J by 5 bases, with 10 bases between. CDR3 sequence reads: CASGRSNEQYF. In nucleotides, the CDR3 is TGTGCCAGCGGGAGGTCGAACGAGCAGTACTTC.

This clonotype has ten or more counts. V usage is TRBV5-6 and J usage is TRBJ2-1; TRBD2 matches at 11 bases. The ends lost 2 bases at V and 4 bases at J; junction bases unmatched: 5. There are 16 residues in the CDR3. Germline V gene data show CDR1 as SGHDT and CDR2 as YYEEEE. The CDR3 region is CASSFRGTSGYNEQFF. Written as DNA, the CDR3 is TGTGCCAGCAGCTTTCGAGGGACTAGCGGATACAATGAGCAGTTCTTC.

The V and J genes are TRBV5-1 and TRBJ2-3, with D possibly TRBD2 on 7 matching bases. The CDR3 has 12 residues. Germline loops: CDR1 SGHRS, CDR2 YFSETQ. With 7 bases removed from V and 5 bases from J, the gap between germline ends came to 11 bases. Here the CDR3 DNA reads TGCGCCAGCGGGGGGGCGGGAGATACGCAGTATTTT. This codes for CASGGAGDTQYF.

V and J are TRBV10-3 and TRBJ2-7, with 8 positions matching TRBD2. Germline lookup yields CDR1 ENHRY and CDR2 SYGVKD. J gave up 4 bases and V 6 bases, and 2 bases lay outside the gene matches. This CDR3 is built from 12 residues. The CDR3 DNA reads TGTGCCATCAGCCGGGAGGGATACGAGCAGTACTTC. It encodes CAISREGYEQYF.

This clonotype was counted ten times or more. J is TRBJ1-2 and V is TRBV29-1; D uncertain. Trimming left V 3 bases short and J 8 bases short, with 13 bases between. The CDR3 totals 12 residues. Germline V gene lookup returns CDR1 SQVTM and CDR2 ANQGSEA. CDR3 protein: CSVEVAASGYTF. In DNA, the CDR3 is TGCAGCGTTGAGGTGGCAGCTTCAGGCTACACCTTC.

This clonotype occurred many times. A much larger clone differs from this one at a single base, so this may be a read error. The CDR3 sequence is CASTRRGDEQFF. For the CDR3, the DNA is TGTGCCAGTACCAGGAGGGGGGATGAGCAGTTCTTC. J is TRBJ2-1 and V is TRBV19; perhaps D is TRBD1 or TRBD2 (6 bases each). The germline V and J ends were trimmed by 7 bases and 8 bases, with 12 bases remaining between them. The CDR3 extends over 12 amino acids. CDR1 LNHDA and CDR2 SQIVND come from the germline V gene (reference sequence).

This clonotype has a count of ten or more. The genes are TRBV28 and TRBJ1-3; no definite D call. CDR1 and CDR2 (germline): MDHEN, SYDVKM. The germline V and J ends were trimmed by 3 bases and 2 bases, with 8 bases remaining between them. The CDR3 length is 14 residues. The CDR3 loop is CASSFGDPGNTIYF. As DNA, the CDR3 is TGTGCCAGCAGTTTCGGGGATCCTGGAAACACCATATATTTT.

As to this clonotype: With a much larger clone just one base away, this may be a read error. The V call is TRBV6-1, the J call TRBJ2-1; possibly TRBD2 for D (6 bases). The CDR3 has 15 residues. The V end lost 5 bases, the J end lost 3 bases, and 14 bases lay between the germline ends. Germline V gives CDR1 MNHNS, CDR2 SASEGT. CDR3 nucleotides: TGTGCCAGCAGTTTAAGTAGCGGACTCTACAATGAGCAGTTCTTC. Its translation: CASSLSSGLYNEQFF.